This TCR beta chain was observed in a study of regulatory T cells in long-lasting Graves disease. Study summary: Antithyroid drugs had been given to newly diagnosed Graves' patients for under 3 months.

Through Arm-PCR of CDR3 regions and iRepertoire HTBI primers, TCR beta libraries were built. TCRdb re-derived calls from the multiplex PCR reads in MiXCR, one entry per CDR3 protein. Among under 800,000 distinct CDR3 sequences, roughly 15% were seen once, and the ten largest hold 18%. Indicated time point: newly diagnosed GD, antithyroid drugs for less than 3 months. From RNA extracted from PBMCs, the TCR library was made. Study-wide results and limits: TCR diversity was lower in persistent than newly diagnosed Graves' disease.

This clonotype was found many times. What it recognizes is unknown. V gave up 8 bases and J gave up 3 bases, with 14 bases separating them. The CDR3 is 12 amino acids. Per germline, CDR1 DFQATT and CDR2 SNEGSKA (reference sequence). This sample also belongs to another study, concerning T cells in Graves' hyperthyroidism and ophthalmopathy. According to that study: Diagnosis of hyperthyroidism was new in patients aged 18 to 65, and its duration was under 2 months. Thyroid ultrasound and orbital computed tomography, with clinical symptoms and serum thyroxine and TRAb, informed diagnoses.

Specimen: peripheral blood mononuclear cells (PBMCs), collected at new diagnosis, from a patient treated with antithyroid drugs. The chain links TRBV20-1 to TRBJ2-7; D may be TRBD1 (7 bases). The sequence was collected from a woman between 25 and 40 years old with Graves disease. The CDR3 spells CSSPGGGYEQYF. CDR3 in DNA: TGCAGTTCTCCAGGGGGAGGCTACGAGCAGTACTTC.